Described below is a single T cell receptor (beta chain) sequence and its context. Antigen unknown. The Oncomine TCR Beta short-read assay was applied to DNA of cultured CD4+ T cells. TCRdb redid the calling of the PCR reads with MiXCR, one entry per CDR3 protein. The sample includes around 13,000 distinct CDR3 sequences, roughly 60% of them seen just once. Treatment specified: approximately 11-day PBMC culture with coronavirus spike peptide pools or control peptides (ViraFEST assay). This entry comes from a study of vaccination and CD4 T cells after COVID-19. Across the whole study: Six males and four females constituted the convalescent cohort, two of whom were Hispanic. Blood was drawn a median about 75 days post second dose, range 14 to 241.

The V end was cut by 0 bases, the J end by 2 bases, with 5 bases between. From germline, CDR1 is MNHEY and CDR2 SVGAGI. This CDR3 has 14 amino acids. Sequenced material: CD4+ T cells from blood, cultured in vitro. This rearrangement joins TRBV6-5 to TRBJ1-5; D not certain. The clonotype was recovered from a human donor who had recovered from COVID-19. The DNA for the CDR3 is TGTGCCAGCAGTTACTCCGGAGGCAATCAGCCCCAGCATTTT. It encodes CASSYSGGNQPQHF.